This TCR beta chain was retrieved from a study of T cells in Graves' hyperthyroidism and ophthalmopathy. Study outcomes and limitations: Most clonotypes that expanded in the thyroid above 0.001 also showed up in blood.

This clonotype was counted many times. No antigen is known for it. Amplification yielded TCR beta CDR3 regions, with RNA transcripts as the source. In the first-round RT-PCR of the TCR CDR3, the HTBI primer set was used. TCRdb re-called the multiplex PCR reads through MiXCR, storing one row per CDR3 protein. The sample lists 600,000 to 650,000 distinct CDR3 sequences; around 20% were seen once. Thyroid ultrasound, orbital computed tomography, clinical symptoms, and serum thyroxine and TRAb underpinned diagnoses. The CDR3 length is 13 residues. Germline V CDR1 and CDR2: GTSNPN, SVGIG (reference sequence). Trimming shortened V by 4 bases and J by 5 bases, and 13 bases separated the two germline ends.

This chain uses TRBV30 with TRBJ2-3, with D uncertain. What was sequenced was blood. The receptor's source is a man younger than 40 with Graves' ophthalmopathy. The CDR3 nucleotides are TGTGCCTGGACCCGATCCCTCCAAGATACGCAGTATTTT. This translates into CAWTRSLQDTQYF.